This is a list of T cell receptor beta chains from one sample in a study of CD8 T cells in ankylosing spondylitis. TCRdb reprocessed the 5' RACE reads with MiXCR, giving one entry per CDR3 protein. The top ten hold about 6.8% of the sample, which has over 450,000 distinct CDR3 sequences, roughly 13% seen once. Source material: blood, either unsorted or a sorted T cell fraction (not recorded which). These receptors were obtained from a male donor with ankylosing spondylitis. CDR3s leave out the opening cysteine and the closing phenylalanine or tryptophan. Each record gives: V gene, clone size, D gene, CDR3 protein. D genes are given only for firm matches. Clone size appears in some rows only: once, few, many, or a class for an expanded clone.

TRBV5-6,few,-,ASSPRRGGDTQY
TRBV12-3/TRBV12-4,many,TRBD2,ASSFSGTADTQY
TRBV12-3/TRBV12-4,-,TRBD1,ASMTGSNQPQH
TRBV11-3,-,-,ASSLGHSPLYTDTQY
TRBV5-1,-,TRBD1,ASGKWDSSYNEQF
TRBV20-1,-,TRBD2,SALAGNSYNEQF
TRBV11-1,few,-,ASSLGIFGRTEYYNEQF
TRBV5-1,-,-,ASSGGDRRPEQF
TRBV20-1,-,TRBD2,SATFSGRVQTQY
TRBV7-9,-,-,ASSLQDGETQY
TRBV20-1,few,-,SSGGASNEQF
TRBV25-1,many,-,ASSVQTYNSPLH
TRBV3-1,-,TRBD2,ASSRTSGSEDGELF